This TCR beta chain appears in the sequencing data of a study of CD8+CD57+ T cells in acquired aplastic anemia. Background on the study: Each DNA sample taken from sorted CD4+ and CD8+ cells came to about 3.4 ug on average. General study findings and limits: A set of twenty-nine CD8+ CDR3 sequences was shared between patients and controls, and these sequences appeared highly expressed in patients. Patients versus controls showed no significant CD8+ Simpson's diversity difference.

CD8+CD57+ cell expansion had been shown by flow cytometry in patients chosen for sequencing. The enrolled patients all had severe acquired aplastic anemia. This clonotype was counted ten times or more. Its antigen is undetermined. Germline V gene sequence: CDR1 DFQATT, CDR2 SNEGSKA (reference sequence). This CDR3 has 16 residues. V was pared by 0 bases and J by 1 base, with 15 bases between. TCR beta VDJ and CDR3 profiles were obtained from a genomic DNA template. TCRdb fed the reads into MiXCR, producing one record per CDR3 protein. Among under 350,000 distinct CDR3 sequences listed, approximately 60% were seen once.

The chain combines TRBV20-1 with TRBJ1-1; D uncertain. This receptor was obtained from a human donor with aplastic anemia. The sequenced material came from sorted CD4+, CD8+, or CD8+CD57+ T cells (not recorded which) from PBMCs. The CDR3 sequence is CSARDFSGLKNTEAFF. Written as DNA, the CDR3 is TGCAGTGCTAGAGATTTTTCAGGACTCAAGAACACTGAAGCTTTCTTT.